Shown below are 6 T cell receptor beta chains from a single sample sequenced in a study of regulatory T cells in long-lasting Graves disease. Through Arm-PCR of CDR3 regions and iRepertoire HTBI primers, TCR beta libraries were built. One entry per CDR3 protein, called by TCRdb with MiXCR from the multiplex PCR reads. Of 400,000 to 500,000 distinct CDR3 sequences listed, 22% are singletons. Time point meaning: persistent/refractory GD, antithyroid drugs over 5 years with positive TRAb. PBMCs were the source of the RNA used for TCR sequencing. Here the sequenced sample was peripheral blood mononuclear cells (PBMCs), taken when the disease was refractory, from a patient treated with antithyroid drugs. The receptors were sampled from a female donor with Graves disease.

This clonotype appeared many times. This CDR3 reads CASSPPEQTGLHGYTF. The CDR3 bases are TGTGCCAGCAGTCCACCCGAACAAACAGGGTTACATGGCTACACCTTC. The chain links TRBV27 to TRBJ1-2; D possibly corresponds to TRBD1 (6 bases). This CDR3 spans 16 amino acids. Deletions cut 5 bases from V and 6 bases from J, with 22 bases between. Germline values: CDR1 MNHEY, CDR2 SMNVEV (reference sequence).

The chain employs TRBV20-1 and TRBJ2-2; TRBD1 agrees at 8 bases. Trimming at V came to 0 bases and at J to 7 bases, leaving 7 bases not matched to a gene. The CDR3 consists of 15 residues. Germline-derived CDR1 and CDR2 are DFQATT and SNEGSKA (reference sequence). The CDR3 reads CSARDPGGAGGELFF. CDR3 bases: TGCAGTGCTAGAGATCCAGGGGGCGCCGGCGGGGAGCTGTTTTTT.

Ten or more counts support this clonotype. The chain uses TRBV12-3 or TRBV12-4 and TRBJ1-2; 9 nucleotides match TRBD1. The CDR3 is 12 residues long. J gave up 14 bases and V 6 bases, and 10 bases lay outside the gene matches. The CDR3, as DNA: TGTGCCAGCAGCGAGGGACAGGGCCTTGAGACCTTC. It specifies CASSEGQGLETF.

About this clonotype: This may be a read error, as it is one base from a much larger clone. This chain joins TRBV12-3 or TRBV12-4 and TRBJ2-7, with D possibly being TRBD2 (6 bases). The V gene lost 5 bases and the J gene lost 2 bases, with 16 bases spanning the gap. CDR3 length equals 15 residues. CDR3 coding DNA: TGTGCCAGCAGTGGGGGACTTTCCGAGGCCTACGAGCAGTACTTC. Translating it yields CASSGGLSEAYEQYF.

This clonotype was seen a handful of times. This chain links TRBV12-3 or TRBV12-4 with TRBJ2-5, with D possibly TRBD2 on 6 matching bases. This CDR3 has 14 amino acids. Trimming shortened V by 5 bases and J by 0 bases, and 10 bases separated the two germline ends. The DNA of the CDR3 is TGTGCCAGCAGTCCCTGGGAGGACCAAGAGACCCAGTACTTC. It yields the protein CASSPWEDQETQYF.

The CDR3, as DNA: TGTGCCTGGAGTGTAGGCTCTGGAAACACCATATATTTT. Its translation: CAWSVGSGNTIYF. The chain combines TRBV30 with TRBJ1-3, with D uncertain. The CDR3 consists of 13 residues. Germline loops: CDR1 GTSNPN, CDR2 SVGIG (reference sequence). Trimming removed 0 bases from V and 0 bases from J, with 3 bases in between.